This T cell receptor (beta chain) was sequenced in a study of blood T cell repertoires in COVID-19. Measured with immunoSEQ multiplex PCR; TCRdb has only the in-frame clones, and not every one. The table has more than 100,000 clones, roughly 84% seen once. In germline, CDR1 is MNHNY, CDR2 SVGAGI (reference sequence). This CDR3 region has 14 residues. The V and J ends lost 2 bases and 1 base respectively, with 8 bases between them. The specimen sequenced was peripheral blood. This TCR came from a woman aged 30 to 39 who had recovered from COVID-19. The V and J genes are TRBV6-6 and TRBJ1-1; D is unresolved. The CDR3 DNA is TGTGCCAGCAGTTACCCCTTCGGGAACACTGAAGCTTTCTTT. It yields the protein CASSYPFGNTEAFF.